The present TCR beta chain was sequenced within a study of blood T cell repertoires in COVID-19. Trimming stripped 6 bases from V and 5 bases from J, with 19 bases between. This CDR3 has 15 residues. Germline assignment: CDR1 SGHRS and CDR2 YFSETQ. Produced via immunoSEQ multiplex PCR; TCRdb's table is partial and in-frame only. Of about 200,000 clones detected, 70% to 90% appear once; the ten largest clones hold 3% to 3.5%. This clone was detected only once. The rearrangement uses TRBV5-1 and TRBJ2-3, with D possibly matching TRBD2 (5 bases). Source material: peripheral blood. The TCR comes from a man in his fifties or sixties with acute or convalescent COVID-19. The DNA for the CDR3 is TGCGCCAGCACCCGGACTTTCGGTGGGGTAGATACGCAGTATTTT. As protein: CASTRTFGGVDTQYF.